The 20 T cell receptor beta chains presented below share a single source sample, sequenced in a study of blood T cell repertoires in COVID-19. Here immunoSEQ multiplex PCR was the method, and the copy in TCRdb shows in-frame clones only, minus some. The data show hundreds of thousands of clones, 70% to 90% seen once. The source material was peripheral blood. The receptor set was obtained from a woman younger than 30 who had recovered from COVID-19.

The chain carries TRBV24-1 and TRBJ2-5, with 11 bases matching TRBD2. V lost 9 bases, J lost 3 bases, and 2 bases stayed unmatched. The CDR3 loop spans 13 amino acids. Germline CDR1 reads KGHDR; CDR2 reads SFDVKD. The CDR3 here is CATGSGREETQYF. In DNA form, the CDR3 reads TGTGCCACCGGTAGCGGGAGGGAAGAGACCCAGTACTTC.

The chain couples TRBV29-1 to TRBJ1-5, with D possibly TRBD1 on 6 matching bases. V lost 6 bases to trimming and J lost 2 bases, with 14 bases between them. This CDR3 comprises 14 residues. CDR1 and CDR2 from the germline V gene are SQVTM and ANQGSEA. The chain's CDR3 is CSVLQGSGNQPQHF. The CDR3 nucleotides read TGCAGCGTCTTACAGGGCTCGGGCAATCAGCCCCAGCATTTT.

V usage is TRBV5-6 and J usage is TRBJ1-2; D may be TRBD1 (5 bases). CDR1 is SGHDT, CDR2 YYEEEE, per germline. V was shortened by 1 base and J by 6 bases, with 13 bases between the two germline ends. This CDR3 is built from 14 residues. The CDR3 nucleotides are TGTGCCAGCAGCTTGTTTGTTGGGGGGAATGGCTACACCTTC. Its protein is CASSLFVGGNGYTF. Looking up the rest from reference TRBV5-6 and TRBJ1-2 gives the full variable domain: DAGVTQSPTHLIKTRGQQVTLRCSPKSGHDTVSWYQQALGQGPQFIFQYYEEEERQRGNFPDRFSGHQFPNYSSELNVNALLLGDSALYLCASSLFVGGNGYTFGSGTRLTVV.

The CDR3 region is CASSQEIIAGRTGELFF. CDR3 DNA sequence: TGCGCCAGCAGCCAAGAGATAATAGCGGGACGCACCGGGGAGCTGTTTTTT. The J gene is TRBJ2-2, the V gene TRBV4-1; 8 bases map to TRBD2. With 0 bases clipped from V and 4 bases from J, the junction kept 7 bases outside the gene matches. Germline V CDR1 and CDR2: MGHRA, YSYEKL. The CDR3 runs to 17 residues.

The CDR3: CASSFLSFANTGELFF. DNA for the CDR3: TGTGCCAGCAGTTTTCTCTCTTTCGCGAACACCGGGGAGCTGTTTTTT. The rearrangement uses TRBV27 and TRBJ2-2; no firm D call. Germline V gene sequence: CDR1 MNHEY, CDR2 SMNVEV (reference sequence). The CDR3 extends over 16 amino acids. V shed 3 bases and J shed 0 bases, with 11 bases lying between them.

V gene TRBV7-2 combines with J gene TRBJ1-1, with D unresolved. V lost 1 base, J lost 4 bases, and 7 bases lay in between. Germline CDR1 reads SGHTA; CDR2 reads FQGNSA. The CDR3 extends over 13 amino acids. The CDR3 region has the DNA TGTGCCAGCAGCTTAGTTTTAGCCACTGAAGCTTTCTTT. Translated, it gives CASSLVLATEAFF.

V and J are TRBV29-1 and TRBJ1-1; 7 bases line up with TRBD1. This CDR3 spans 13 amino acids. J lost 1 base, V lost 6 bases, and 5 bases had no gene match. The germline CDR1 and CDR2 sequences are SQVTM and ANQGSEA. CDR3 in amino acids: CSVTQGGNTEAFF. The CDR3 DNA reads TGCAGCGTCACGCAGGGGGGGAACACTGAAGCTTTCTTT.

The V call is TRBV6-5, the J call TRBJ2-1, with TRBD2 identical over 10 bases. The V gene end was trimmed by 0 bases and the J gene end by 8 bases; junction bases not matched to a gene: 4. The CDR3 extends over 15 amino acids. CDR1 and CDR2 from the germline V gene are MNHEY and SVGAGI. CDR3 loop: CASSYSLAGVDEQFF. CDR3 DNA sequence: TGTGCCAGCAGTTACTCCCTAGCGGGAGTGGATGAGCAGTTCTTC.

The chain joins TRBV28 to TRBJ2-7, with 9 bases lining up with TRBD2. Germline loops: CDR1 MDHEN, CDR2 SYDVKM. The ends lost 4 bases at V and 4 bases at J; junction bases unmatched: 23. The CDR3 loop spans 20 amino acids. The CDR3 DNA is TGTGCCAGCAGTTGGACCCCAGGGTTATCCCAAGGGCTAGCGGGGTACGAGCAGTACTTC. Protein: CASSWTPGLSQGLAGYEQYF.

J is TRBJ1-2 and V is TRBV6-2 or TRBV6-3, with no clear D. The CDR3 totals 15 residues. Looked up from germline, CDR1 is MNHEY and CDR2 is SVGEGT. The V gene lost 0 bases and the J gene lost 4 bases, with 12 bases spanning the gap. This chain's CDR3 is CASSYSTGDVYGYTF. DNA of the CDR3: TGTGCCAGCAGTTACTCGACCGGGGATGTCTATGGCTACACCTTC.

The chain carries TRBV6-2 or TRBV6-3 and TRBJ2-7; the D gene is possibly TRBD1 (6 bases). The germline V gene encodes CDR1 MNHEY and CDR2 SVGEGT. Trimming stripped 2 bases from V and 3 bases from J, with 17 bases between. This CDR3 has 16 residues. In DNA, the CDR3 is TGTGCCAGCAGTTACCTTCAGGGGCTTCCCTTCTACGAGCAGTACTTC. Its translation is CASSYLQGLPFYEQYF.

The genes are TRBV30 and TRBJ2-1; 13 bases match TRBD2. This CDR3 spans 15 amino acids. The V gene end was trimmed by 2 bases and the J gene end by 8 bases; junction bases not matched to a gene: 6. Germline CDR1 reads GTSNPN; CDR2 reads SVGIG (reference sequence). This CDR3 is CAWSLGLAGVYEQFF. The CDR3, as DNA: TGTGCCTGGAGTTTAGGACTAGCGGGAGTCTATGAGCAGTTCTTC.

CDR3 bases: TGCGCCAGCAGCTTGGGGGATAGTAGAGGGTCCTACGAGCAGTACTTC. Translation gives CASSLGDSRGSYEQYF. The J gene is TRBJ2-7, the V gene TRBV5-1; TRBD2 is a possible D gene (5 bases). The CDR3 runs to 16 residues. V lost 0 bases to trimming and J lost 1 base, with 14 bases between them. Germline V gene sequence: CDR1 SGHRS, CDR2 YFSETQ.

V usage is TRBV29-1 and J usage is TRBJ2-7; D perhaps matches TRBD2 (7 bases). The ends were cut back, 4 bases at V and 4 bases at J, with 14 bases in the middle. Germline loops: CDR1 SQVTM, CDR2 ANQGSEA. This CDR3 contains 13 residues. The CDR3 bases are TGCAGCGTTGCTCGGGGGGCTAGTTACGAGCAGTACTTC. It codes for CSVARGASYEQYF.

CDR3 in amino acids: CASSLGLAGPWSTDTQYF. DNA of the CDR3: TGTGCCAGCAGCTTGGGGTTAGCGGGGCCCTGGAGCACAGATACGCAGTATTTT. The gene calls are TRBV5-4 and TRBJ2-3, with 8 bases aligning to TRBD2. CDR1 is SGHNT, CDR2 YYREEE, per germline (reference sequence). This CDR3 has 18 residues. The trim removed 0 bases at V and 0 bases at J, leaving 9 bases unmatched.

This clone showed up just a few times. The sample contains more than one DNA sequence encoding this CDR3. The chain links TRBV4-1 to TRBJ2-7; 8 bases are shared with TRBD1. The CDR3 length is 14 residues. The trim removed 4 bases at V and 0 bases at J, leaving 2 bases unmatched. Looked up from germline, CDR1 is MGHRA and CDR2 is YSYEKL. DNA of the CDR3: TGCGCCAGCAGCCCCGGGACAGGCTCCTACGAGCAGTACTTC. Translated, it gives CASSPGTGSYEQYF.

The gene calls are TRBV18 and TRBJ2-3, with 11 bases matching TRBD2. The CDR3 spans 19 residues. V lost 1 base, J lost 0 bases, and 9 bases stayed unmatched. CDR1 KGHSH and CDR2 LQKENI come from the germline V gene. The chain's CDR3 is CASSPLQLAGARSTDTQYF. DNA for the CDR3: TGTGCCAGCTCACCACTTCAACTAGCGGGAGCCCGGAGCACAGATACGCAGTATTTT.

V usage is TRBV5-1 and J usage is TRBJ2-7; 10 bases agree with TRBD2. The CDR3 sequence is 16 residues long. Unmatched junction bases numbered 7, after V lost 4 bases and J lost 0 bases. Germline CDR1 reads SGHRS; CDR2 reads YFSETQ. CDR3 residues: CASSPGLAVSSYEQYF. The DNA of the CDR3 is TGCGCCAGCAGCCCAGGACTAGCGGTGAGCTCCTACGAGCAGTACTTC.

The chain recombines TRBV7-3 with TRBJ1-3, with 8 bases fitting TRBD1. The junction had 8 bases not matched to a gene; V was cut back by 4 bases and J by 0 bases. Looked up from germline, CDR1 is SGHTA and CDR2 is FQGTGA. The CDR3 spans 17 residues. In nucleotides, the CDR3 is TGTGCCAGCAGCTCACAGAGGGGACAGGACTCTGGAAACACCATATATTTT. This codes for CASSSQRGQDSGNTIYF.

The chain links TRBV19 to TRBJ2-5; D is perhaps TRBD1 (6 bases). Trimming left V 10 bases short and J 0 bases short, with 15 bases between. The length of the CDR3 is 14 residues. Germline values: CDR1 LNHDA, CDR2 SQIVND (reference sequence). The CDR3 DNA reads as TGTGCCACCAGAAGCGGACAGAACCAAGAGACCCAGTACTTC. Residues: CATRSGQNQETQYF.